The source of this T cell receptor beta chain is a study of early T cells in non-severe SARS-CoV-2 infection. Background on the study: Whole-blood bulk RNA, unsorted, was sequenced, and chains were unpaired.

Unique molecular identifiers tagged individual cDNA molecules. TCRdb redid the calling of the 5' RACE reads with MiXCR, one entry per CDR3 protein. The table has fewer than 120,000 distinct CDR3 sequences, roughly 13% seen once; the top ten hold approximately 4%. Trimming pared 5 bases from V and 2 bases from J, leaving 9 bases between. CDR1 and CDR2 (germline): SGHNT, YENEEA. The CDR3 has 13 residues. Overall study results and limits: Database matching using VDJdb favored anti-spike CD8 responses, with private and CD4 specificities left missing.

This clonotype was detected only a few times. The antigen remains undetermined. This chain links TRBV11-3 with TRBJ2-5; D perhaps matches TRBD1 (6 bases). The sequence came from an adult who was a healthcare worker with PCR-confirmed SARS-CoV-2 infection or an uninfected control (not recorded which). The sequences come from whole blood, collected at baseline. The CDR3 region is CASSRTVQETQYF. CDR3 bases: TGTGCCAGCAGCCGGACAGTACAAGAGACCCAGTACTTC.